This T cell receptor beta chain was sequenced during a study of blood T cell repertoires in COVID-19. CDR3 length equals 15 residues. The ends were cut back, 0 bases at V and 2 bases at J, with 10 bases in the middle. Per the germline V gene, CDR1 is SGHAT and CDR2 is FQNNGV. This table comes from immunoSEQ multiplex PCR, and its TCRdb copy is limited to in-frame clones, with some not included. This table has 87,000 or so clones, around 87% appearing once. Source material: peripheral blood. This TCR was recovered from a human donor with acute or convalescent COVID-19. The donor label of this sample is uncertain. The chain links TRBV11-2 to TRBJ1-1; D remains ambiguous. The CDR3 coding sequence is TGTGCCAGCAGCTTAGATCCAATTAGTAACACTGAAGCTTTCTTT. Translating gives CASSLDPISNTEAFF.